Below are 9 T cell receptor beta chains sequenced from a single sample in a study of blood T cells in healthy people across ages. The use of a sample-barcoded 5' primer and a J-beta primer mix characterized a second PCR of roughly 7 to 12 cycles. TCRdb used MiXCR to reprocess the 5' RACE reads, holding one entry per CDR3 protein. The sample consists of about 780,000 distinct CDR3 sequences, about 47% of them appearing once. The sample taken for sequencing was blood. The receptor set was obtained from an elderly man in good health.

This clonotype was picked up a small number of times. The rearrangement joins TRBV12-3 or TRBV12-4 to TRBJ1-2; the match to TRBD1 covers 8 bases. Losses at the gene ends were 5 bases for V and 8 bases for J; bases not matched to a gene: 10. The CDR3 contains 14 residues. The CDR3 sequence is CASSASDRGGGYTF. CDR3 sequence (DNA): TGTGCCAGCAGTGCATCAGACAGGGGTGGGGGCTACACCTTC.

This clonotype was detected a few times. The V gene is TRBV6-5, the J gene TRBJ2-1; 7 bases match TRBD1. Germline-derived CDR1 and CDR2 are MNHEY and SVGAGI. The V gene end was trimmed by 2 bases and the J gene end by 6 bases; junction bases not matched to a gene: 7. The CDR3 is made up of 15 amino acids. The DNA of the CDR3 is TGTGCCAGCAGTTACCACAGGGGCACCTCCAATGAGCAGTTCTTC. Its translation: CASSYHRGTSNEQFF.

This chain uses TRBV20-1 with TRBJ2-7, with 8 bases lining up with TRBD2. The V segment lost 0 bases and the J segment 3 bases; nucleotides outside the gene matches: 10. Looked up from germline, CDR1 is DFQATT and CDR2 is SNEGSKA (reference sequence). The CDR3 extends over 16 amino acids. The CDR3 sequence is CSARDGREVPLYEQYF. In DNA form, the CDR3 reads TGCAGTGCTAGAGATGGGCGGGAGGTCCCCCTCTACGAGCAGTACTTC.

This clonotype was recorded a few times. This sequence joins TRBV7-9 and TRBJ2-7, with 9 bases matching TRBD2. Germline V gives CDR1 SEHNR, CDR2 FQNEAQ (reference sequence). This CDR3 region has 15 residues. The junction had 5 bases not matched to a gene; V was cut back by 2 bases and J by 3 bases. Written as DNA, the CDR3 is TGTGCCAGCAGCTTATCCCTAGCGGGGCACTACGAGCAGTACTTC. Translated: CASSLSLAGHYEQYF.

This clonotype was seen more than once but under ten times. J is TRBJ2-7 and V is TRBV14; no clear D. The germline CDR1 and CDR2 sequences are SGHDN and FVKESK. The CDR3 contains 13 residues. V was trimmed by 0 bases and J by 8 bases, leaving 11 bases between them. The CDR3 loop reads CASSQEVGLKQYF. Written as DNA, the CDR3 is TGTGCCAGCAGCCAAGAAGTGGGCTTGAAGCAGTACTTC.

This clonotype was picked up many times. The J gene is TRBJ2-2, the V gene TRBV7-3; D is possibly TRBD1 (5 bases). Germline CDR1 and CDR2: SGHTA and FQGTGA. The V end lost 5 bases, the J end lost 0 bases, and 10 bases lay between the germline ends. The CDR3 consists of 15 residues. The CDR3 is CASSPDTSNTGELFF. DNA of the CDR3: TGTGCCAGCAGCCCGGACACCTCGAACACCGGGGAGCTGTTTTTT.

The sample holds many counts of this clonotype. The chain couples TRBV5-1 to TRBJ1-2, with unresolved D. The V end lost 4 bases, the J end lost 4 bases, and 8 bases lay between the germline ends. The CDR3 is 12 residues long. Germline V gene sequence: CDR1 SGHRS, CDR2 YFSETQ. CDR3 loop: CASSPTTYGYTF. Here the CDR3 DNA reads TGCGCCAGCAGCCCTACAACCTATGGCTACACCTTC.

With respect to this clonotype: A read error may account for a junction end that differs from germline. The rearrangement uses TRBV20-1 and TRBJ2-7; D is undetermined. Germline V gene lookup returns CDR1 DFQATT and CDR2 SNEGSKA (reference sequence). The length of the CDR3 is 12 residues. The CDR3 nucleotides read TGCAGTGCTAATCTGGGCTCCTACGAGCGGTACTTC. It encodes CSANLGSYERYF.

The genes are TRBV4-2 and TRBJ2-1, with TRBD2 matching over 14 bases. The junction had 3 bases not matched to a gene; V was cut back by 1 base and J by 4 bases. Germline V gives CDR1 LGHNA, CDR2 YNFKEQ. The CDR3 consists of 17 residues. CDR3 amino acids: CASSQGLAGGRYNEQFF. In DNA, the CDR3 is TGTGCCAGCAGCCAAGGACTAGCGGGGGGGCGGTACAATGAGCAGTTCTTC.